These 5 T cell receptor beta chains share one sample of origin, sequenced in a study of cytomegalovirus exposure and HLA in healthy donors. A multiplex PCR was run with 60 Vbeta primers and 13 Jbeta primers. The data were produced by immunoSEQ multiplex PCR, yet TCRdb's version contains in-frame clones alone and is incomplete. This table holds tens of thousands of clones, roughly 64% found once. Material: PBMCs. These TCRs come from a man between 50 and 59 years old in good health and CMV-seropositive.

This clone was detected a few times. The chain joins TRBV7-9 to TRBJ2-1; TRBD1 agrees at 10 bases. Germline V gives CDR1 SEHNR, CDR2 FQNEAQ (reference sequence). This CDR3 has 17 residues. The junction had 10 bases not matched to a gene; V was cut back by 3 bases and J by 5 bases. The CDR3 DNA sequence: TGTGCCAGCAGCTTGCCGGGACAGGGGCCGCCCAACAATGAGCAGTTCTTC. The encoded protein is CASSLPGQGPPNNEQFF.

This clone came up many times. The chain links TRBV5-6 to TRBJ1-6; D not certain. Trimming left V 5 bases short and J 5 bases short, with 11 bases between. The CDR3 is 14 amino acids. CDR1 is SGHDT, CDR2 YYEEEE, per germline. The CDR3 bases are TGTGCCAGCAGTAGAGACACACATAATTCACCCCTCCACTTT. Translation gives CASSRDTHNSPLHF.

In nucleotides, the CDR3 is TGCGCCAGCGCATTACCAGAAAACTATGGCTACACCTTC. This codes for CASALPENYGYTF. The genes are TRBV5-1 and TRBJ1-2; unclear D gene. The ends were cut back, 7 bases at V and 2 bases at J, with 12 bases in the middle. This CDR3 has 13 amino acids. Germline-derived CDR1 and CDR2 are SGHRS and YFSETQ.

This clone came up a few times. V gene TRBV19 combines with J gene TRBJ1-3; no clear D. CDR3 length: 20 residues. Germline V gene sequence: CDR1 LNHDA, CDR2 SQIVND (reference sequence). The ends were cut back, 5 bases at V and 0 bases at J, with 26 bases in the middle. The CDR3 loop is CASSSGGFGSYLSSGNTIYF. DNA for the CDR3: TGTGCCAGTAGTTCGGGTGGTTTTGGGTCCTACCTCAGCTCTGGAAACACCATATATTTT.

V and J are TRBV7-2 and TRBJ1-4; D perhaps matches TRBD1 (5 bases). The CDR3 covers 14 residues. Trimming shortened V by 5 bases and J by 5 bases, and 12 bases separated the two germline ends. Germline lookup yields CDR1 SGHTA and CDR2 FQGNSA. In nucleotides, the CDR3 is TGTGCCAGCAGCCTGACAGAATACAATGAAAAACTGTTTTTT. It is translated as CASSLTEYNEKLFF. Filled out from reference TRBV7-2 and TRBJ1-4, the complete variable domain reads GAGVSQSPSNKVTEKGKDVELRCDPISGHTALYWYRQSLGQGLEFLIYFQGNSAPDKSGLPSDRFSAERTGGSVSTLTIQRTQQEDSAVYLCASSLTEYNEKLFFGSGTQLSVL.